This T cell receptor beta chain came from a study of cytomegalovirus exposure and HLA in healthy donors. PCR involved 60 Vbeta and 13 Jbeta primers. Repertoires were generated with immunoSEQ multiplex PCR, while TCRdb's copy carries only in-frame clones and drops some. In the table there are about 72,000 clones, about 81% of which are singletons. Germline CDR1 SGDLS, CDR2 YYNGEE. With 4 bases removed from V and 3 bases from J, the gap between germline ends came to 11 bases. The CDR3 is made up of 14 amino acids. On this clone itself: Its specificity is not known.

Study-level findings and limits: A prior analysis recorded that most TCR beta V segments were productive about 87% or about 30% of the time.

CMV serostatus was not recorded for this donor. Sequencing input: PBMCs. The TCR originated in a human donor in good health. The chain is built from TRBV9 and TRBJ2-1; D is possibly TRBD2 (6 bases). CDR3 protein: CASSPRDFYNEQFF. CDR3 bases: TGTGCCAGCAGCCCCCGGGACTTCTACAATGAGCAGTTCTTC.